The clone carrying this T cell receptor (beta chain) was counted a few times. Its specificity is unknown. This sample was included in a study of cytomegalovirus exposure and HLA in healthy donors. General study findings and limits: Researchers counted 180 or so TCR beta chains as cytomegalovirus-associated. According to a subsequent analysis, TCR clusters identified in the first cohort showed a tendency to co-occur across the approximately 130 validation repertoires. Generally TCR sequences proved uncommon, though certain public TCRs appeared in numerous donors.

Trimming removed 1 base at V and 5 bases at J, with 14 bases between. The germline V gene encodes CDR1 SGHVS and CDR2 FNYEAQ. The CDR3 loop spans 15 amino acids. Clones were sequenced by immunoSEQ multiplex PCR, and TCRdb holds only the in-frame ones, with some missing. The data contain some 98,000 clones, roughly 87% of them singletons. V is TRBV7-6 and J is TRBJ1-2; tentative D call: TRBD1 (6 bases). The sequenced sample was PBMCs. The source is a man in his late teens or twenties in good health and CMV-seropositive. CDR3 loop: CASSLDQQGRYGYTF. CDR3 sequence (DNA): TGTGCCAGCAGCTTAGACCAACAGGGAAGATATGGCTACACCTTC.